This entry concerns a single TCR beta chain. The antigen remains unidentified. Staff drew 9 to 10 milliliters of peripheral blood from each donor. The V end was cut by 5 bases, the J end by 0 bases, with 11 bases between. The length of the CDR3 is 14 residues. Germline CDR1 is SGHTA and CDR2 is FQGNSA. This sample is part of a study of blood T cells in healthy people across ages. On the study more broadly: About one barcoded beta molecule per two T cells came from capture by template switching.

Alongside a J-beta primer mix, a sample-barcoded 5' primer served in a second PCR lasting about 6 to 11 cycles. TCRdb re-analysed the 5' RACE reads in MiXCR, keeping a single row per CDR3 protein. The sample has 1,100,000 or so distinct CDR3 sequences; under 55% are singletons. Study-wide findings and caveats: The unknown donor CMV status may have confounded expanded clonotype changes. Measured against age, TCR beta diversity per million T cells decreased in a roughly linear manner.

This rearrangement joins TRBV7-2 to TRBJ2-7; D not resolved. The sequenced material came from blood. The receptor was isolated from a woman in her sixties or seventies in good health. The CDR3 nucleotides read TGTGCCAGCAGCCCAGTGGCAGCCTCCTACGAGCAGTACTTC. This codes for CASSPVAASYEQYF. The entire variable domain, with the rest obtained from reference TRBV7-2 and TRBJ2-7, is as follows: GAGVSQSPSNKVTEKGKDVELRCDPISGHTALYWYRQSLGQGLEFLIYFQGNSAPDKSGLPSDRFSAERTGGSVSTLTIQRTQQEDSAVYLCASSPVAASYEQYFGPGTRLTVT.